These 14 T cell receptor beta chains share one sample of origin, sequenced in a study of T-cell memory formation after mild COVID-19. TCRdb used MiXCR to reprocess the 5' RACE reads, holding one entry per CDR3 protein. The repertoire holds approximately 450,000 distinct CDR3 sequences, with around a sixth as singletons. The sample comprised PBMCs or a T cell subset sorted from them (not recorded which). Every receptor here comes from an adult woman who had mild COVID-19 (a few samples of this study predate the infection). Cell type and time point are not known.

This clonotype was seen a handful of times. This sequence joins TRBV19 and TRBJ2-2, with 8 bases identical to TRBD2. CDR1 and CDR2 from the germline V gene are LNHDA and SQIVND (reference sequence). Unmatched junction bases numbered 23, after V lost 6 bases and J lost 5 bases. This CDR3 region has 20 residues. CDR3 in amino acids: CASSLPGLVSGAIGTGELFF. In DNA, the CDR3 is TGTGCCAGTAGCTTACCGGGACTAGTTAGTGGGGCGATCGGGACCGGGGAGCTGTTTTTT.

This clonotype appeared a few times. The gene calls are TRBV24-1 and TRBJ2-2; a weak D match, TRBD2 (5 bases). The V end was cut by 1 base, the J end by 11 bases, with 13 bases between. Germline assignment: CDR1 KGHDR and CDR2 SFDVKD. The CDR3 contains 14 residues. The DNA for the CDR3 is TGTGCCACCAGTGATTTCTATAAACCGGGAGAGCTGTTTTTT. Amino acids: CATSDFYKPGELFF.

This clonotype showed up many times. The chain joins TRBV5-1 to TRBJ2-1; D gene uncertain. Germline loops: CDR1 SGHRS, CDR2 YFSETQ. The CDR3 runs 14 residues. Trimming shortened V by 2 bases and J by 4 bases, and 10 bases separated the two germline ends. CDR3 sequence: CASSFGNSYNEQFF. CDR3 coding DNA: TGCGCCAGCAGCTTTGGTAACAGTTACAATGAGCAGTTCTTC.

This clonotype showed up just a few times. CDR3 nucleotide sequence: TGTGCCAGCAGCGTAGCTCTCGGCAGGGGGCTAGCCGGGGAGCTGTTTTTT. Residues: CASSVALGRGLAGELFF. The chain carries TRBV9 and TRBJ2-2; TRBD1 agrees at 8 bases. The CDR3 covers 17 residues. The V gene end was trimmed by 0 bases and the J gene end by 6 bases; junction bases not matched to a gene: 10. Germline values: CDR1 SGDLS, CDR2 YYNGEE.

This clonotype was counted a few times. V is TRBV24-1 and J is TRBJ2-2; TRBD1 agrees at 9 bases. The CDR3 contains 15 residues. Germline CDR1 reads KGHDR; CDR2 reads SFDVKD. The ends lost 4 bases at V and 5 bases at J; junction bases unmatched: 4. CDR3 DNA: TGTGCCACCAGTGACCCCGGGACAGGGACCGGGGAGCTGTTTTTT. As protein: CATSDPGTGTGELFF.

This clonotype was detected a few times. The rearrangement links TRBV5-4 to TRBJ2-1; D ambiguous. The CDR3 contains 13 residues. The V gene lost 4 bases and the J gene lost 8 bases, with 13 bases spanning the gap. Germline CDR1 and CDR2: SGHNT and YYREEE (reference sequence). The CDR3 bases are TGTGCCAGCAGCCCCCGAGACTTCCATGAGCAGTTCTTC. It is translated as CASSPRDFHEQFF.

The CDR3 DNA reads TGTGCCAGCAGACAGGGCGGAATCTACGAGCAGTACTTC. Its translation is CASRQGGIYEQYF. J is TRBJ2-7 and V is TRBV27, with D tentatively TRBD1 (6 bases). V was trimmed by 6 bases and J by 3 bases, leaving 12 bases between them. CDR1 and CDR2 (germline): MNHEY, SMNVEV (reference sequence). This CDR3 contains 13 residues.

This clonotype occurred a few times. The V gene is TRBV10-3, the J gene TRBJ1-1, with D uncertain. This CDR3 is built from 13 residues. V lost 8 bases to trimming and J lost 2 bases, with 12 bases between them. Germline V lookup: CDR1 ENHRY, CDR2 SYGVKD. The CDR3 here is CAIGDALNTEAFF. The CDR3 nucleotides read TGTGCCATCGGAGACGCCCTCAACACTGAAGCTTTCTTT.

This clonotype was seen a few times. The chain couples TRBV12-3 or TRBV12-4 to TRBJ2-7; D call uncertain. The germline V and J ends were trimmed by 2 bases and 5 bases, with 7 bases remaining between them. This CDR3 has 12 residues. The CDR3 spells CASSLFPHEQYF. CDR3 DNA sequence: TGTGCCAGCAGTTTATTTCCCCACGAGCAGTACTTC.

This chain links TRBV18 with TRBJ2-7, with 10 bases lining up with TRBD1. Trimming at V came to 5 bases and at J to 4 bases, leaving 8 bases not matched to a gene. Germline values: CDR1 KGHSH, CDR2 LQKENI. This CDR3 spans 15 amino acids. The CDR3 reads CASSTLGQGIYEQYF. CDR3 nucleotide sequence: TGTGCCAGCTCAACTCTGGGACAGGGGATTTACGAGCAGTACTTC. The whole variable domain, filled in from reference TRBV18 and TRBJ2-7, reads NAGVMQNPRHLVRRRGQEARLRCSPMKGHSHVYWYRQLPEEGLKFMVYLQKENIIDESGMPKERFSAEFPKEGPSILRIQQVVRGDSAAYFCASSTLGQGIYEQYFGPGTRLTVT.

The rearrangement joins TRBV3-1 to TRBJ2-1; the D gene is possibly TRBD2 (6 bases). Trimming shortened V by 5 bases and J by 4 bases, and 15 bases separated the two germline ends. This CDR3 comprises 15 residues. Germline values: CDR1 LGHDT, CDR2 YNNKEL (reference sequence). The CDR3 loop is CASSDLLAPYNEQFF. The DNA of the CDR3 is TGTGCCAGCAGCGACCTTCTAGCGCCATACAATGAGCAGTTCTTC.

There are a few counts of this clonotype. J is TRBJ1-4 and V is TRBV2; TRBD1 agrees at 9 bases. Germline V gene data show CDR1 as SNHLY and CDR2 as FYNNEI. V lost 7 bases to trimming and J lost 6 bases; unmatched junction nucleotides: 9. CDR3 length: 15 residues. This CDR3 is CASTKRWTGDEKLFF. DNA of the CDR3: TGTGCCAGCACCAAAAGGTGGACAGGGGATGAAAAACTGTTTTTT.

This clonotype was seen more than once but under ten times. This sequence joins TRBV5-1 and TRBJ2-5, with no clear D. Looked up from germline, CDR1 is SGHRS and CDR2 is YFSETQ. V was shortened by 4 bases and J by 0 bases, with 16 bases between the two germline ends. The CDR3 has 16 amino acids. The CDR3 region has the DNA TGCGCCAGCAGCCACCCTTCTGGAACGTACCAAGAGACCCAGTACTTC. It encodes CASSHPSGTYQETQYF.

A few counts support this clonotype. This sequence joins TRBV29-1 and TRBJ2-3; 15 bases map to TRBD2. This CDR3 comprises 17 residues. CDR1 is SQVTM and CDR2 is ANQGSEA in the germline V gene. V lost 6 bases to trimming and J lost 0 bases; unmatched junction nucleotides: 7. CDR3 sequence (DNA): TGCAGCGTGGCAGGACTAGCGGGAGGGCCTAGCACAGATACGCAGTATTTT. This sequence encodes CSVAGLAGGPSTDTQYF.